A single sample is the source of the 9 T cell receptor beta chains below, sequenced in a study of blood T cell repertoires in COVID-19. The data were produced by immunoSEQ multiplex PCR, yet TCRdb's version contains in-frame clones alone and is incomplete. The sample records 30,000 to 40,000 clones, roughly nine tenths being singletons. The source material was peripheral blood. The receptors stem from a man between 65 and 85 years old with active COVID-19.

The CDR3 loop reads CASREDREGYTF. DNA of the CDR3: TGTGCCAGCAGAGAGGACAGGGAAGGCTACACCTTC. V gene TRBV6-5 combines with J gene TRBJ1-2; 8 bases fit TRBD1. Germline CDR1 is MNHEY and CDR2 is SVGAGI. CDR3 length: 12 residues. V lost 6 bases and J lost 8; bases outside the gene matches: 5.

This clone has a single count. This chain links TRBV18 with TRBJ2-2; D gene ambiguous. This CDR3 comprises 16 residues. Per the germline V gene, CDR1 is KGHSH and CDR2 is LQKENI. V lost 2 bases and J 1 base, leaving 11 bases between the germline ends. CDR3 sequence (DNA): TGTGCCAGCTCACCATTAACGAGCCAGAACACCGGGGAGCTGTTTTTT. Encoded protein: CASSPLTSQNTGELFF.

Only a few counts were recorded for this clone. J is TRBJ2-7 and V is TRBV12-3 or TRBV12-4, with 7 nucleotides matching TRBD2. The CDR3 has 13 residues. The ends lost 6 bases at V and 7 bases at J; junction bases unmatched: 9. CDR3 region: CASRIGTTFEQYF. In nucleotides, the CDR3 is TGTGCCAGCAGAATCGGGACTACCTTTGAGCAGTACTTC.

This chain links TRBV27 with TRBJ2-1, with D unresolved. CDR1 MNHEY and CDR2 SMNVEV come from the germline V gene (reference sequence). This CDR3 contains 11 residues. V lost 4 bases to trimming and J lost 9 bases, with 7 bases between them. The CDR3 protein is CASSSLTEQFF. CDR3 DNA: TGTGCCAGCAGTTCACTTACTGAGCAGTTCTTC.

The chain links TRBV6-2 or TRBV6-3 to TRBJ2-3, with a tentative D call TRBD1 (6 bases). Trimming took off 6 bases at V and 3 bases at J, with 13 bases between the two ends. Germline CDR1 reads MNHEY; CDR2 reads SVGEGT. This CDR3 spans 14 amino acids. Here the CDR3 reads CASSFMGATDTQYF. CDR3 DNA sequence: TGTGCCAGCAGCTTTATGGGGGCAACAGATACGCAGTATTTT.

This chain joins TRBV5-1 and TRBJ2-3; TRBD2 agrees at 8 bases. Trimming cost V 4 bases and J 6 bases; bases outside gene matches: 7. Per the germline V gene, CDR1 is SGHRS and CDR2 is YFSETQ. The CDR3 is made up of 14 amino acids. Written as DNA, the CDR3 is TGCGCCAGCAGCCCGGGACTAGTTACGGATACGCAGTATTTT. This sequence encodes CASSPGLVTDTQYF.

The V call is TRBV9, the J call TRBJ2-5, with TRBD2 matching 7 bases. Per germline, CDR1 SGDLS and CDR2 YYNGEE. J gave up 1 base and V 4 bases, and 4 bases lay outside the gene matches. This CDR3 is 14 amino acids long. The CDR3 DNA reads TGTGCCAGCAGCCCCGGGGAGGGCCAAGAGACCCAGTACTTC. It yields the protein CASSPGEGQETQYF. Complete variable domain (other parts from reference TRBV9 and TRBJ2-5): DSGVTQTPKHLITATGQRVTLRCSPRSGDLSVYWYQQSLDQGLQFLIQYYNGEERAKGNILERFSAQQFPDLHSELNLSSLELGDSALYFCASSPGEGQETQYFGPGTRLLVL.

The CDR3 DNA reads TGTGCCAGCAGCCCCGGCGGCGGAGGCGGTTACAATGAGCAGTTCTTC. Its protein is CASSPGGGGGYNEQFF. The gene calls are TRBV7-2 and TRBJ2-1, with TRBD2 as a possible D gene (5 bases). Trimming left V 5 bases short and J 4 bases short, with 18 bases between. Germline-derived CDR1 and CDR2 are SGHTA and FQGNSA. This CDR3 is built from 16 residues.

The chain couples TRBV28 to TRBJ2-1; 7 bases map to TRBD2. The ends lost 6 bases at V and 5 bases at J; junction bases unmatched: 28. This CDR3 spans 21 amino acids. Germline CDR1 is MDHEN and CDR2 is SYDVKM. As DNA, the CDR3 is TGTGCCAGCAGCCTCCAACAATACCTCACTAGCGCCCTGGAACGAGACAATGAGCAGTTCTTC. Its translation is CASSLQQYLTSALERDNEQFF.